Each of the 3 T cell receptor beta chains below was sequenced from the same sample in a study of blood T cells in healthy people across ages. Then a second PCR, running roughly 7 to 11 cycles, was carried out with a sample-barcoded 5' primer and a J-beta primer mix. Each CDR3 protein gets one entry after TCRdb re-called the 5' RACE reads with MiXCR. The sample lists approximately 800,000 distinct CDR3 sequences; around 25% were seen once. This sample was shared with a second study, whose subject was T cells of mothers and their children.

Sequencing used blood. The receptors originated from a boy aged 5-17 years in good health.

The J gene is TRBJ2-7, the V gene TRBV19; 11 nucleotides agree with TRBD1. This CDR3 contains 15 residues. CDR1 is LNHDA, CDR2 SQIVND, per germline (reference sequence). V lost 3 bases to trimming and J lost 0 bases; unmatched junction nucleotides: 1. CDR3 in DNA: TGTGCCAGTAGTATGGGGACAGGGGGCTCCTACGAGCAGTACTTC. Encoded protein: CASSMGTGGSYEQYF.

This clonotype has only a few counts. This chain links TRBV5-1 with TRBJ2-5; no definite D call. The germline V gene has CDR1 SGHRS and CDR2 YFSETQ. CDR3 length: 14 amino acids. The V and J ends lost 0 bases and 0 bases respectively, with 6 bases between them. In DNA form, the CDR3 reads TGCGCCAGCAGCTTGGTGCTAGACCAAGAGACCCAGTACTTC. This sequence encodes CASSLVLDQETQYF.

The chain recombines TRBV9 with TRBJ2-1, with D unclear. This CDR3 contains 13 residues. The V gene's germline CDR1 is SGDLS and CDR2 YYNGEE. V was trimmed by 1 base and J by 8 bases, leaving 10 bases between them. Written as DNA, the CDR3 is TGTGCCAGCAGCGTATCACAACGGGATGAGCAGTTCTTC. Its translation: CASSVSQRDEQFF.